The source of this T cell receptor (beta chain) is a study of technical replicates of blood from a few donors. This CDR3 is built from 13 residues. Germline CDR1 is KGHSH and CDR2 is LQKENI. V was clipped by 4 bases and J by 4 bases, with 11 bases between them. The method was immunoSEQ multiplex PCR; TCRdb's version includes in-frame clones alone and lacks a portion of them. The sample carries 50,000 to 70,000 clones, roughly 89% recorded once. This clone has just one count. This TCR derives from a human donor in good health. Some clones in this sample may be carry-over from other donors' samples. The chain combines TRBV18 with TRBJ2-7; TRBD1 is a possible D gene (6 bases). The sample taken for sequencing was PBMCs. CDR3 nucleotide sequence: TGTGCCAGCTCACAAGGACAGAAATACGAGCAGTACTTC. This encodes CASSQGQKYEQYF.